What follows are 14 T cell receptor beta chains derived from one specimen sequenced in a study of blood T cell repertoires in COVID-19. Libraries were prepared by immunoSEQ multiplex PCR; TCRdb keeps only in-frame clonotypes and omits some of them. This table has approximately 60,000 clones, about 94% appearing once. Source material: peripheral blood. The receptor set was obtained from a man aged 70-80 years with active COVID-19.

The chain joins TRBV4-1 to TRBJ2-5; 7 nucleotides match TRBD2. The CDR3 totals 17 residues. Germline V gives CDR1 MGHRA, CDR2 YSYEKL. Unmatched junction bases numbered 12, after V lost 0 bases and J lost 5 bases. CDR3 nucleotide sequence: TGCGCCAGCAGCCAAGAGAGGGCGGGGGATTACCGGGAGACCCAGTACTTC. It specifies CASSQERAGDYRETQYF.

This clone was counted once. J is TRBJ2-7 and V is TRBV5-6; 10 bases match TRBD2. The CDR3 is made up of 15 amino acids. The V gene end was trimmed by 0 bases and the J gene end by 3 bases; junction bases not matched to a gene: 3. Per the germline V gene, CDR1 is SGHDT and CDR2 is YYEEEE. The CDR3 spells CASSLVPSGGYEQYF. CDR3 DNA sequence: TGTGCCAGCAGCTTGGTTCCTAGCGGGGGCTACGAGCAGTACTTC. Full variable domain (remainder filled in from reference TRBV5-6 and TRBJ2-7): DAGVTQSPTHLIKTRGQQVTLRCSPKSGHDTVSWYQQALGQGPQFIFQYYEEEERQRGNFPDRFSGHQFPNYSSELNVNALLLGDSALYLCASSLVPSGGYEQYFGPGTRLTVT.

The chain joins TRBV6-5 to TRBJ1-2; D uncertain. Per the germline V gene, CDR1 is MNHEY and CDR2 is SVGAGI. Between the trimmed V and J ends, which lost 6 bases and 2 bases, there was a span of 13 bases. The CDR3 has 14 amino acids. This CDR3 reads CASSRTGGNYGYTF. CDR3 nucleotides: TGTGCCAGCAGCCGAACCGGAGGGAACTATGGCTACACCTTC.

This clone was seen only once. The CDR3 protein is CASRTTGEITEAFF. CDR3 nucleotide sequence: TGTGCCAGTAGAACGACAGGGGAAATCACTGAAGCTTTCTTT. V and J are TRBV19 and TRBJ1-1; 8 bases line up with TRBD1. Germline-derived CDR1 and CDR2 are LNHDA and SQIVND (reference sequence). The V gene end was trimmed by 6 bases and the J gene end by 4 bases; junction bases not matched to a gene: 7. This CDR3 contains 14 residues.

The genes are TRBV5-1 and TRBJ2-7; 8 positions match TRBD1. Trimming at V came to 2 bases and at J to 3 bases, leaving 7 bases not matched to a gene. The CDR3 extends over 15 amino acids. In germline, CDR1 is SGHRS, CDR2 YFSETQ. CDR3 in DNA: TGCGCCAGCAGCTTAACGGGACAGGAGTTCTACGAGCAGTACGTC. Translating gives CASSLTGQEFYEQYV.

The chain has TRBV7-2 and TRBJ2-1, with 7 positions matching TRBD1. The CDR3 has 15 residues. Germline CDR1 is SGHTA and CDR2 is FQGNSA. V lost 5 bases to trimming and J lost 7 bases; unmatched junction nucleotides: 11. The CDR3 DNA follows: TGTGCCAGCAGCCAACAGGGGACCCTGGGGAATGAGCAGTTCTTC. Protein: CASSQQGTLGNEQFF.

This clone has more than one count but fewer than ten. The chain couples TRBV2 to TRBJ1-1; D is undetermined. Germline values: CDR1 SNHLY, CDR2 FYNNEI. The V and J ends lost 3 bases and 6 bases respectively, with 5 bases between them. The CDR3 covers 11 residues. The CDR3 DNA is TGTGCCAGCAGTGAGTTCGCTGAAGCTTTCTTT. Translation: CASSEFAEAFF.

V usage is TRBV7-2 and J usage is TRBJ2-7, with 11 positions matching TRBD2. The germline V gene encodes CDR1 SGHTA and CDR2 FQGNSA. V shed 1 base and J 7 bases; nucleotides not matched to a gene: 0. This CDR3 spans 13 amino acids. The CDR3 here is CASSLGLAGEQYF. The CDR3 DNA is TGTGCCAGCAGCTTAGGACTAGCGGGGGAGCAGTACTTC.

The chain couples TRBV24-1 to TRBJ2-3; D possibly corresponds to TRBD1 (6 bases). V was pared by 4 bases and J by 1 base, with 8 bases between. The CDR3 contains 14 residues. Germline V gene sequence: CDR1 KGHDR, CDR2 SFDVKD. CDR3 bases: TGTGCCACCAGTGAACAGGGCGGCACAGATACGCAGTATTTT. Translation: CATSEQGGTDTQYF.

V gene TRBV9 combines with J gene TRBJ2-1; 8 positions agree with TRBD1. The CDR3 is 15 residues long. Germline V lookup: CDR1 SGDLS, CDR2 YYNGEE. The J segment lost 5 bases and the V segment lost 5 bases, leaving 9 bases of the junction unmatched. CDR3: CASREPGQENNEQFF. The CDR3 nucleotides are TGTGCCAGCAGAGAACCGGGACAGGAGAACAATGAGCAGTTCTTC.

Here the CDR3 DNA reads TGTGCCAGCAGCCAAAATACCCTGGGGGGGAACTATGGCTACACCTTC. Translation gives CASSQNTLGGNYGYTF. The rearrangement joins TRBV14 to TRBJ1-2; possibly TRBD1 for D (5 bases). This CDR3 is built from 16 residues. Germline-derived CDR1 and CDR2 are SGHDN and FVKESK. V was trimmed by 2 bases and J by 2 bases, leaving 15 bases between them.

The chain recombines TRBV7-2 with TRBJ1-6, with 7 bases matching TRBD1. The CDR3 has 14 amino acids. V shed 5 bases, J shed 13 bases, and the junction held 11 bases outside the gene matches. Germline V CDR1 and CDR2: SGHTA, FQGNSA. CDR3 DNA: TGTGCCAGCAGCGAGGACAGGTTCATTTCCCCCCTCCACTTT. This codes for CASSEDRFISPLHF.

CDR3 sequence reads: CATSRTGTGVRTDTQYF. The DNA of the CDR3 is TGTGCCACCAGCCGCACCGGGACAGGGGTCCGTACGGATACGCAGTATTTT. The V gene is TRBV15, the J gene TRBJ2-3, with 10 bases aligning to TRBD1. There are 17 residues in the CDR3. Per germline, CDR1 LNHNV and CDR2 YYDKDF (reference sequence). Trimming at V came to 5 bases and at J to 6 bases, leaving 14 bases not matched to a gene.

The chain joins TRBV9 to TRBJ2-6; D is unresolved. The germline CDR1 and CDR2 sequences are SGDLS and YYNGEE. This CDR3 contains 14 residues. With 4 bases removed from V and 3 bases from J, the gap between germline ends came to 8 bases. Here the CDR3 DNA reads TGTGCCAGCAGCCCCTTTTTTGGGGCCAACGTCCTGACTTTC. Translation: CASSPFFGANVLTF.